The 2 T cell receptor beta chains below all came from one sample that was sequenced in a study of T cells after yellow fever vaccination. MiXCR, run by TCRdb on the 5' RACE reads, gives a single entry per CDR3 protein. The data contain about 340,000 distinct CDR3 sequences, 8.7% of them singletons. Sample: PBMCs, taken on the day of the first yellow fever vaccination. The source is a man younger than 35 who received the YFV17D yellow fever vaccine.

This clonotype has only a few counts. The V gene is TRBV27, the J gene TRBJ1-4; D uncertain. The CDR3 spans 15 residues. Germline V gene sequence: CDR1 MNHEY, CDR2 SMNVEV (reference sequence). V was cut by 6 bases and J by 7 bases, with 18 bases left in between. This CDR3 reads CASRPTRVASEKLFF. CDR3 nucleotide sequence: TGTGCCAGCAGACCGACGCGGGTGGCCAGTGAAAAACTGTTTTTT.

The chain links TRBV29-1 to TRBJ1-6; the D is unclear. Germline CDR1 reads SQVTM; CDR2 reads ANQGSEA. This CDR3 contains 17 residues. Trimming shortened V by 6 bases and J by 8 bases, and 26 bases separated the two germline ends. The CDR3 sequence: CSVARRAPLSFDSPLHF. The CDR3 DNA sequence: TGCAGCGTGGCTCGGCGGGCTCCCCTTAGTTTTGATTCACCCCTCCACTTT.